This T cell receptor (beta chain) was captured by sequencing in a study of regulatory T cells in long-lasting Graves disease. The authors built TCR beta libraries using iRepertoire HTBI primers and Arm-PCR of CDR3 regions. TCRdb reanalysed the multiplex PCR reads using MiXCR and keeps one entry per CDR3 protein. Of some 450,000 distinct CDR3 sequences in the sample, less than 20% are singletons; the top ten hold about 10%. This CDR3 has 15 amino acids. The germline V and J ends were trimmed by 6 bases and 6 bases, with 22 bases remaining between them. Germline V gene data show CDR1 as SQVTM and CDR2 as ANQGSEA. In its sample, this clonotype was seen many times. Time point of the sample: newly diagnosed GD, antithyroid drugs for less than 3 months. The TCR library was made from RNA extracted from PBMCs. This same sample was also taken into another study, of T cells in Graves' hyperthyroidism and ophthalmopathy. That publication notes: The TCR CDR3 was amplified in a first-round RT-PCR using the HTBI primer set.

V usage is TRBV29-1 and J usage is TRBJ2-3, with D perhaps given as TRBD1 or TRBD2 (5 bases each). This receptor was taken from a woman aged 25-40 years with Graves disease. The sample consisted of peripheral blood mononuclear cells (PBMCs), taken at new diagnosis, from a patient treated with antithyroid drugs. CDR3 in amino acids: CSVVRFRGPGDTQYF. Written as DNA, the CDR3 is TGCAGCGTAGTGCGTTTTCGGGGACCAGGTGATACGCAGTATTTT.